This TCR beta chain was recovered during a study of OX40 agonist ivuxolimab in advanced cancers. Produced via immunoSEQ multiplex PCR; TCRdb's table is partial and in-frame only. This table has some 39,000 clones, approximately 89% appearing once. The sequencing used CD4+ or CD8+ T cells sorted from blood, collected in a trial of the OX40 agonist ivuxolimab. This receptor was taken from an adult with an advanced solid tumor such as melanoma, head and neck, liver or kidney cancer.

CDR3 bases: TGTGCCAGCAGTCTTCTGACTAGCGGTCAAGAGACCCAGTACTTC. Amino acid sequence: CASSLLTSGQETQYF. The V call is TRBV28, the J call TRBJ2-5; 9 bases line up with TRBD2. The CDR3 consists of 15 residues. Germline CDR1 is MDHEN and CDR2 is SYDVKM. Germline trimming cut 5 bases from V and 2 bases from J; bases unmatched to any gene: 6.